The rows below give T cell receptor beta chains drawn from one sample of a study of cytomegalovirus exposure and HLA in healthy donors. TCRdb keeps only in-frame clones here, not all; method: immunoSEQ multiplex PCR. Here the sample spans about 170,000 clones, about 82% being singletons. Input material: PBMCs. The receptors here all came from a female donor in good health and CMV-seronegative. Each CDR3 is given with its conserved first and last residue. Each record gives: CDR3 length, D gene, J gene, V gene, clone size, CDR3 protein, CDR3 DNA. The D gene is left open where the match is weak. Size is omitted from some rows. Given values are once, few, many or a class for expanded clones.

length: 15
D: .
J: TRBJ1-5
V: TRBV27
size: .
CDR3: CASSLSEGRDQPQHF
DNA: TGTGCCAGCAGTTTATCGGAGGGGAGGGATCAGCCCCAGCATTTT

length: 15
D: .
J: TRBJ1-5
V: TRBV27
size: few
CDR3: CASSLNFYSNQPQHF
DNA: TGTGCCAGCAGTCTAAACTTTTATAGCAATCAGCCCCAGCATTTT

length: 10
D: .
J: TRBJ2-1
V: TRBV6-1
size: .
CDR3: CASSTRNQFF
DNA: TGTGCCAGCAGTACTCGAAATCAGTTCTTC

length: 16
D: .
J: TRBJ2-1
V: TRBV7-9
size: .
CDR3: CASSSGGTRAEGEQFF
DNA: TGTGCCAGCAGCTCAGGAGGTACGAGGGCCGAGGGTGAGCAGTTCTTC

length: 15
D: .
J: TRBJ1-2
V: TRBV9
size: .
CDR3: CASSVDPGIRYGYTF
DNA: TGTGCCAGCAGCGTAGATCCAGGCATCCGTTATGGCTACACCTTC

length: 14
D: .
J: TRBJ1-2
V: TRBV10-3
size: .
CDR3: CAIGKQGSGYGYTF
DNA: TGTGCCATCGGCAAACAGGGCTCCGGCTATGGCTACACCTTC

length: 15
D: TRBD1
J: TRBJ2-1
V: TRBV7-2
size: .
CDR3: CASSSGTGGVHEQFF
DNA: TGTGCCAGCAGCTCCGGGACAGGGGGCGTCCATGAGCAGTTCTTC

length: 14
D: .
J: TRBJ2-2
V: TRBV7-2
size: few
CDR3: CASRGGQNTGELFF
DNA: TGTGCCAGCAGAGGGGGTCAAAACACCGGGGAGCTGTTTTTT

length: 17
D: TRBD2
J: TRBJ2-6
V: TRBV7-3
size: .
CDR3: CASSLTGTSGSRKGLTF
DNA: TGTGCCAGCAGCTTAACTGGGACTAGCGGGAGTAGGAAAGGCCTGACTTTC

length: 17
D: TRBD2
J: TRBJ2-1
V: TRBV9
size: .
CDR3: CASSGEKASGTYNEQFF
DNA: TGTGCCAGCAGCGGAGAAAAGGCTAGCGGGACCTACAATGAGCAGTTCTTC

length: 13
D: .
J: TRBJ2-7
V: TRBV2
size: .
CDR3: CASSEQGSYEQYF
DNA: TGTGCCAGCAGTGAACAGGGTTCTTACGAGCAGTACTTC

length: 13
D: .
J: TRBJ1-2
V: TRBV6-5
size: .
CDR3: CAAKRGGYYGYTF
DNA: TGTGCCGCCAAAAGGGGGGGGTACTATGGCTACACCTTC

length: 17
D: TRBD1
J: TRBJ1-5
V: TRBV19
size: .
CDR3: CASSIRQGGDSNQPQHF
DNA: TGTGCCAGTAGTATAAGACAGGGGGGAGATAGCAATCAGCCCCAGCATTTT

length: 13
D: .
J: TRBJ1-5
V: TRBV28
size: .
CDR3: CASSTTGHQPQHF
DNA: TGTGCCAGCAGTACTACAGGGCACCAGCCCCAGCATTTT

length: 16
D: TRBD2
J: TRBJ2-1
V: TRBV4-1
size: .
CDR3: CASSDVLAGGPHEQFF
DNA: TGCGCCAGCAGCGACGTGTTAGCGGGAGGGCCCCATGAGCAGTTCTTC

length: 14
D: .
J: TRBJ1-3
V: TRBV5-1
size: .
CDR3: CASSSEDSGNTIYF
DNA: TGCGCCAGCAGCTCGGAGGATTCGGGAAACACCATATATTTT

length: 17
D: TRBD2
J: TRBJ2-3
V: TRBV19
size: .
CDR3: CASSIPGLAGQLGEQYF
DNA: TGTGCCAGTAGTATACCCGGACTAGCGGGGCAGCTAGGGGAGCAGTATTTT

length: 13
D: .
J: TRBJ2-7
V: TRBV7-2
size: .
CDR3: CASQGGNSYEQYF
DNA: TGTGCCAGCCAGGGCGGGAACTCCTACGAGCAGTACTTC

length: 16
D: TRBD1
J: TRBJ2-3
V: TRBV5-8
size: .
CDR3: CASSVPGQGAPDTQYF
DNA: TGTGCCAGCAGCGTTCCGGGACAGGGTGCCCCAGATACGCAGTATTTT

length: 17
D: TRBD2
J: TRBJ2-1
V: TRBV4-2
size: few
CDR3: CASSETHLAGGNNEQFF
DNA: TGTGCCAGCAGCGAGACACACCTAGCGGGGGGTAACAATGAGCAGTTCTTC

length: 19
D: .
J: TRBJ2-5
V: TRBV7-8
size: .
CDR3: CASSLGAQLAVNSQETQYF
DNA: TGTGCCAGCAGCTTAGGGGCTCAACTAGCAGTTAATTCTCAAGAGACCCAGTACTTC

length: 13
D: .
J: TRBJ1-1
V: TRBV7-2
size: .
CDR3: CASTWGVGTEAFF
DNA: TGTGCCAGCACCTGGGGGGTGGGGACTGAAGCTTTCTTT

length: 13
D: .
J: TRBJ1-2
V: TRBV5-4
size: .
CDR3: CASSPPRGLGYTF
DNA: TGTGCCAGCAGCCCCCCCAGGGGTTTAGGCTACACCTTC

length: 15
D: .
J: TRBJ2-7
V: TRBV27
size: once
CDR3: CASSFIPQGGHEQYF
DNA: TGTGCCAGCAGTTTTATACCCCAGGGGGGCCACGAGCAGTACTTC

length: 13
D: .
J: TRBJ1-2
V: TRBV6-5
size: few
CDR3: CASRVVLRDGYTF
DNA: TGTGCCAGCAGAGTTGTCCTTCGGGATGGCTACACCTTC

length: 16
D: TRBD2
J: TRBJ2-3
V: TRBV13
size: few
CDR3: CASSLTSGMSTDTQYF
DNA: TGTGCCAGCAGCCTTACTAGCGGGATGTCGACAGATACGCAGTATTTT